This TCR beta chain was recovered during a study of shared clonotypes between healthy human individuals. The overall study: The plates for each donor numbered three CD4 naive, three CD4 memory, two CD8 naive and one CD8 memory. The study's findings and limits: Memory subsets generally showed smaller estimated richness than naive subsets did.

Assay runs were performed at deep level. Using immunoSEQ multiplex PCR, the repertoire was profiled, and TCRdb retains in-frame clones only, with some absent. In the table there are roughly 2.6 million clones, around nine tenths of which are singletons. V was trimmed by 6 bases and J by 5 bases, leaving 10 bases between them. Looked up from germline, CDR1 is SNHLY and CDR2 is FYNNEI. The length of the CDR3 is 13 residues. About this clone itself: Antigen specificity is unknown.

The sample was naive CD4+ T cells sorted from blood. The sample's subset: CD45RA+ positively selected. This TCR came from a man aged 18 to 35 in good health. This chain connects TRBV2 to TRBJ2-2, with D unresolved. DNA of the CDR3: TGTGCCAGCAGAACAGAAGAGACCGGGGAGCTGTTTTTT. Its translation: CASRTEETGELFF.